The 29 T cell receptor beta chains listed next were all sequenced from one sample in a study of blood T cell repertoires in COVID-19. Assay used: immunoSEQ multiplex PCR; TCRdb lists only in-frame clones, some missing. The sample contains about 130,000 clones, about 85% of which appear only once. The sequencing sample was made of peripheral blood. The receptors originated from a woman of 80 years or more with acute or convalescent COVID-19.

J is TRBJ2-3 and V is TRBV4-1; D remains ambiguous. The CDR3 sequence is 14 residues long. Trimming removed 4 bases at V and 1 base at J, with 9 bases between. Per germline, CDR1 MGHRA and CDR2 YSYEKL. CDR3 residues: CASSRQTRTDTQYF. The CDR3, as DNA: TGCGCCAGCAGCCGGCAAACCCGCACAGATACGCAGTATTTT.

The chain has TRBV29-1 and TRBJ1-2, with D possibly being TRBD1 (5 bases). The CDR3 runs to 13 residues. Germline assignment: CDR1 SQVTM and CDR2 ANQGSEA. V dropped 5 bases and J dropped 4 bases, with 14 bases sitting between them. The CDR3 nucleotides are TGCAGCGTTACCGGGGGGTTAGGCTATGGCTACACCTTC. Protein product: CSVTGGLGYGYTF.

The gene calls are TRBV5-1 and TRBJ1-1; D might be TRBD1 (6 bases). The V gene's germline CDR1 is SGHRS and CDR2 YFSETQ. V lost 3 bases and J lost 2, with 11 bases in between. The CDR3 extends over 14 amino acids. CDR3 amino acids: CASSSGTLNTEAFF. As DNA, the CDR3 is TGCGCCAGCAGCTCCGGGACATTAAACACTGAAGCTTTCTTT.

The chain recombines TRBV6-6 with TRBJ2-7; 8 nucleotides align to TRBD1. This CDR3 has 14 amino acids. The germline V gene has CDR1 MNHNY and CDR2 SVGAGI (reference sequence). The V and J ends lost 6 bases and 2 bases, in that order; junction bases with no gene match: 6. CDR3 sequence reads: CASSLAGGTYEQYV. CDR3 coding DNA: TGTGCCAGCAGCCTCGCAGGGGGCACCTACGAGCAGTACGTC.

This rearrangement joins TRBV19 to TRBJ2-7; 7 bases are shared with TRBD1. The CDR3 sequence is 14 residues long. Losses at the gene ends were 1 base for V and 2 bases for J; bases not matched to a gene: 2. Germline V gives CDR1 LNHDA, CDR2 SQIVND (reference sequence). This chain's CDR3 is CASSIGQGTYEQYF. The CDR3 nucleotides are TGTGCCAGTAGTATAGGACAGGGTACCTACGAGCAGTACTTC.

This rearrangement joins TRBV4-3 to TRBJ2-2; D not certain. Germline V CDR1 and CDR2: LGHNA, YSLEER. V lost 4 bases and J 1 base, leaving 10 bases between the germline ends. CDR3 length equals 15 residues. The CDR3 sequence: CASSPLPGNTGELFF. The CDR3, as DNA: TGCGCCAGCAGCCCCCTACCAGGGAACACCGGGGAGCTGTTTTTT.

The V gene is TRBV29-1, the J gene TRBJ1-5, with D uncertain. Trimming removed 5 bases from V and 1 base from J, with 12 bases in between. The CDR3 is 14 residues long. Germline CDR1 reads SQVTM; CDR2 reads ANQGSEA. Written as DNA, the CDR3 is TGCAGCGTTCAGCTGCACGGGAGCAATCAGCCCCAGCATTTT. This codes for CSVQLHGSNQPQHF.

The rearrangement links TRBV3-1 (or the pseudogene TRBV3-2) to TRBJ1-6; D call uncertain. Germline CDR1 and CDR2: LGHDT and YNNKEL (reference sequence). This CDR3 spans 13 amino acids. Trimming cost V 2 bases and J 7 bases, with 6 bases left between them. DNA for the CDR3: TGTGCCAGCAGCCAACCGGGGAATTCACCCCTCCACTTT. Translation: CASSQPGNSPLHF.

Here the CDR3 reads CASSPGGGSGNTEAFF. In DNA form, the CDR3 reads TGTGCCAGCAGCCCCGGCGGGGGCTCGGGGAACACTGAAGCTTTCTTT. The chain is built from TRBV5-4 and TRBJ1-1, with a weak D call TRBD1 (6 bases). Deletions cut 4 bases from V and 1 base from J, with 17 bases between. The CDR3 contains 16 residues. Germline CDR1 is SGHNT and CDR2 is YYREEE (reference sequence).

The rearrangement links TRBV6-4 to TRBJ2-2; 9 bases fit TRBD1. The ends lost 8 bases at V and 6 bases at J; junction bases unmatched: 10. This CDR3 is built from 15 residues. Germline V gene data show CDR1 as MRHNA and CDR2 as SNTAGT. The CDR3 sequence: CASRGDRESAGELFF. The CDR3 region has the DNA TGTGCCAGCCGGGGGGACAGGGAGAGCGCCGGGGAGCTGTTTTTT.

The chain uses TRBV13 and TRBJ2-5; TRBD2 matches 9 bases. The J segment lost 0 bases and the V segment lost 4 bases, leaving 0 bases of the junction unmatched. From germline, CDR1 is PRHDT and CDR2 FYEKMQ (reference sequence). This CDR3 spans 14 amino acids. CDR3 DNA sequence: TGTGCCAGCAGCTCTAGCGGGGACCAAGAGACCCAGTACTTC. As protein: CASSSSGDQETQYF.

In DNA form, the CDR3 reads TGCAGTGCTCCTCCCTTCTATGGCTACACCTTC. This sequence encodes CSAPPFYGYTF. The chain couples TRBV20-1 to TRBJ1-2; D uncertain. This CDR3 is 11 amino acids long. Germline V CDR1 and CDR2: DFQATT, SNEGSKA (reference sequence). Trimming took off 5 bases at V and 4 bases at J, with 8 bases between the two ends.

This clone rates as medium-sized. Written as DNA, the CDR3 is TGTGCCAGCAGCCCACAGGGGGCCCTGGGTACCGGGGAGCTGTTTTTT. Its translation is CASSPQGALGTGELFF. The rearrangement links TRBV4-2 to TRBJ2-2; 9 bases are a match to TRBD1. The germline CDR1 and CDR2 sequences are LGHNA and YNFKEQ. The V segment lost 4 bases and the J segment 5 bases; nucleotides outside the gene matches: 8. The CDR3 contains 16 residues.

The chain links TRBV27 to TRBJ2-3; D remains ambiguous. Germline V gene sequence: CDR1 MNHEY, CDR2 SMNVEV (reference sequence). The CDR3 extends over 16 amino acids. Trimming removed 2 bases at V and 2 bases at J, with 14 bases between. The CDR3 loop is CASSLRGLASTDTQYF. CDR3 bases: TGTGCCAGCAGTTTACGAGGCCTGGCGTCCACAGATACGCAGTATTTT.

Remarks on this clone: Other DNA sequences in this specimen translate into the identical CDR3. The chain joins TRBV12-3 or TRBV12-4 to TRBJ1-6, with unresolved D. The length of the CDR3 is 13 residues. The germline V and J ends were trimmed by 3 bases and 7 bases, with 7 bases remaining between them. CDR3 sequence (DNA): TGTGCCAGCAGTTTGAACAGAAATTCACCCCTCCACTTT. Protein product: CASSLNRNSPLHF.

The chain combines TRBV6-5 with TRBJ1-2; tentatively, D is TRBD1 (6 bases). The CDR3 loop spans 12 amino acids. The germline V gene encodes CDR1 MNHEY and CDR2 SVGAGI. V was shortened by 7 bases and J by 10 bases, with 16 bases between the two germline ends. This chain's CDR3 is CASTGRGGPYTF. As DNA, the CDR3 is TGTGCCAGCACCGGCAGGGGAGGGCCCTACACCTTC.

The chain joins TRBV10-1 to TRBJ2-2; tentatively, D is TRBD2 (5 bases). The germline V and J ends were trimmed by 3 bases and 4 bases, with 9 bases remaining between them. CDR1 and CDR2 (germline): WNHNN, SYGVQD (reference sequence). This CDR3 has 14 residues. The CDR3 loop is CASSDRAGTGELFF. As DNA, the CDR3 is TGCGCCAGCAGTGACCGGGCGGGCACCGGGGAGCTGTTTTTT.

The rearrangement joins TRBV5-1 to TRBJ1-1, with D possibly being TRBD1 (5 bases). The germline gives CDR1 SGHRS, CDR2 YFSETQ. V lost 1 base to trimming and J lost 4 bases, with 14 bases between them. This CDR3 region has 15 residues. CDR3 sequence (DNA): TGCGCCAGCAGCTTGACGGTGAATCAGGGCACTGAAGCTTTCTTT. Translated: CASSLTVNQGTEAFF.

The CDR3 loop reads CASSTPGLAAYEQYV. CDR3 DNA: TGTGCCAGCAGCACTCCGGGACTAGCGGCCTACGAGCAGTACGTC. The rearrangement uses TRBV21-1 and TRBJ2-7; the tabulated D call, TRBD2, remains unverified against the DNA. TRBV21-1 corresponds to a pseudogene. This CDR3 comprises 15 residues.

This chain connects TRBV7-3 to TRBJ2-1, with TRBD1 matching 8 bases. CDR1 is SGHTA and CDR2 is FQGTGA in the germline V gene. The CDR3 is 13 residues long. With V trimmed by 5 bases and J by 8 bases, 5 bases remained unmatched. The CDR3 nucleotides read TGTGCCAGCAGCCAAACGACAGGGGATGAGCAGTTCTTC. It translates to CASSQTTGDEQFF. Looking up the rest from reference TRBV7-3 and TRBJ2-1 gives the full variable domain: GAGVSQTPSNKVTEKGKYVELRCDPISGHTALYWYRQSLGQGPEFLIYFQGTGAADDSGLPNDRFFAVRPEGSVSTLKIQRTERGDSAVYLCASSQTTGDEQFFGPGTRLTVL.

The CDR3 here is CASSLHGDGYTF. In nucleotides, the CDR3 is TGTGCCAGCAGCTTACACGGGGATGGCTACACCTTC. The V call is TRBV7-9, the J call TRBJ1-2; D unclear. V lost 2 bases and J 6 bases, leaving 7 bases between the germline ends. The germline gives CDR1 SEHNR, CDR2 FQNEAQ (reference sequence). This CDR3 is 12 amino acids long.

V is TRBV4-3 and J is TRBJ1-1, with a possible D match to TRBD1 (6 bases). The V and J ends lost 1 base and 5 bases respectively, with 20 bases between them. The CDR3 spans 17 residues. Germline CDR1 and CDR2: LGHNA and YSLEER. CDR3: CASSQAILQGALTEAFF. In DNA form, the CDR3 reads TGCGCCAGCAGCCAAGCAATACTACAGGGTGCGTTGACTGAAGCTTTCTTT.

The J gene is TRBJ2-1, the V gene TRBV6-6; possible D gene TRBD1, 5 bases. The CDR3 is made up of 13 amino acids. CDR1 and CDR2 from the germline V gene are MNHNY and SVGAGI (reference sequence). Trimming pared 6 bases from V and 5 bases from J, leaving 11 bases between. This chain's CDR3 is CASSFDSNNEQFF. CDR3 coding DNA: TGTGCCAGCAGCTTCGACAGTAACAATGAGCAGTTCTTC.

The chain recombines TRBV5-1 with TRBJ1-2; 11 bases are a match to TRBD1. The CDR3 runs to 13 residues. Germline V lookup: CDR1 SGHRS, CDR2 YFSETQ. Trimming removed 5 bases from V and 10 bases from J; junction bases left unmatched: 7. In DNA, the CDR3 is TGCGCCAGCAGAGAGGACAGGGGGCAGGACTACACCTTC. Translated: CASREDRGQDYTF.

V usage is TRBV7-9 and J usage is TRBJ1-1; 7 bases fit TRBD1. Germline-derived CDR1 and CDR2 are SEHNR and FQNEAQ (reference sequence). The CDR3 has 17 residues. With V trimmed by 5 bases and J by 4 bases, 16 bases remained unmatched. Written as DNA, the CDR3 is TGTGCCAGCAGCCCTCGGGTGGGGGGACAGTTTTTCACTGAAGCTTTCTTT. This sequence encodes CASSPRVGGQFFTEAFF. Looking up the rest from reference TRBV7-9 and TRBJ1-1 gives the full variable domain: DTGVSQNPRHKITKRGQNVTFRCDPISEHNRLYWYRQTLGQGPEFLTYFQNEAQLEKSRLLSDRFSAERPKGSFSTLEIQRTEQGDSAMYLCASSPRVGGQFFTEAFFGQGTRLTVV.

The genes are TRBV19 and TRBJ1-2; D remains ambiguous. V dropped 3 bases and J dropped 2 bases, with 13 bases sitting between them. CDR3 length equals 15 residues. Germline CDR1 and CDR2: LNHDA and SQIVND (reference sequence). This chain's CDR3 is CASSIVQRKNYGYTF. The CDR3 coding sequence is TGTGCCAGTAGTATTGTCCAGCGAAAAAACTATGGCTACACCTTC.

V gene TRBV21-1 combines with J gene TRBJ2-7; the DNA was not used to check the table's D call, TRBD2. TRBV21-1 has pseudogene status. This CDR3 spans 16 amino acids. This CDR3 is CASRTGEGVYTGGQYV. DNA of the CDR3: TGTGCCAGCAGGACCGGGGAGGGAGTCTACACAGGAGGGCAGTACGTC.

The chain uses TRBV9 and TRBJ2-5; the match to TRBD1 covers 9 bases. Germline-derived CDR1 and CDR2 are SGDLS and YYNGEE. The length of the CDR3 is 15 residues. V shed 0 bases and J 1 base; nucleotides not matched to a gene: 1. CDR3 in DNA: TGTGCCAGCAGCGTAGAGGACAGGGGCCAAGAGACCCAGTACTTC. Its translation is CASSVEDRGQETQYF. Filled out from reference TRBV9 and TRBJ2-5, the complete variable domain reads DSGVTQTPKHLITATGQRVTLRCSPRSGDLSVYWYQQSLDQGLQFLIQYYNGEERAKGNILERFSAQQFPDLHSELNLSSLELGDSALYFCASSVEDRGQETQYFGPGTRLLVL.

The CDR3, as DNA: TGTGCCAGCAGGAAGGGGGCCTCTAACTATGGCTACACCTTC. It codes for CASRKGASNYGYTF. The rearrangement joins TRBV6-5 to TRBJ1-2, with TRBD1 matching over 7 bases. CDR1 is MNHEY and CDR2 is SVGAGI in the germline V gene. The CDR3 covers 14 residues. After removal of 6 bases from V and 0 bases from J, the junction contained 4 bases not matched to a gene.